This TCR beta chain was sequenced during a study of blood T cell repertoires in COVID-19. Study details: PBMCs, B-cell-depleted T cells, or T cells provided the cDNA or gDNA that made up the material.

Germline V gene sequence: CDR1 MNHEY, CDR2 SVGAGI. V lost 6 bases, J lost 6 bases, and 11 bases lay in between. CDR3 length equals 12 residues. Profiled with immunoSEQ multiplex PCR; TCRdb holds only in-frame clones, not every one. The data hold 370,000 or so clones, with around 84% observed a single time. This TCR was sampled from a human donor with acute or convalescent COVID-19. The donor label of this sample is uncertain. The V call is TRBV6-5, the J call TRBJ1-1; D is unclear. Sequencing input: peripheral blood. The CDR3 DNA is TGTGCCAGCAGGCAATTGAGCTCTGAAGCTTTCTTT. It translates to CASRQLSSEAFF.